This TCR beta chain comes out of a study of T cells in Graves' hyperthyroidism and ophthalmopathy. Aged 18 to 65, the patients had hyperthyroidism that was newly diagnosed and had lasted under 2 months. Diagnosis rested on symptoms, serum thyroxine and TRAb, thyroid ultrasound, and orbital computed tomography. Source material for PBMCs was over 7.5 ml fresh peripheral blood. The germline V and J ends were trimmed by 2 bases and 7 bases, with 15 bases remaining between them. The CDR3 contains 14 residues. Germline CDR1 and CDR2: GTSNPN and SVGIG (reference sequence). Regions amplified from RNA transcripts were the TCR beta CDR3 regions. The primer set for the first-round RT-PCR of the TCR CDR3 was HTBI. Each CDR3 protein is one row after TCRdb ran MiXCR on the multiplex PCR reads. The sample holds about 380,000 distinct CDR3 sequences, approximately 14% seen once.

Sequencing was performed on blood. The sequence came from a woman aged 60 to 75 with Graves' hyperthyroidism. The chain has TRBV30 and TRBJ2-1; D perhaps matches TRBD1 (6 bases). The DNA for the CDR3 is TGTGCCTGGAGTTCAGGGGCCTTTGGAAATGAGCAGTTCTTC. Translation: CAWSSGAFGNEQFF.